Here is one T cell receptor (beta chain) with its context. This sample is part of a study of blood T cell repertoires in COVID-19. Participant-reported clinical history was the basis for cohort assignment. The assay was immunoSEQ multiplex PCR, and TCRdb's table has in-frame clones only and misses some. The sample carries roughly 160,000 clones, 75% to 85% recorded once. The CDR3 is 14 amino acids. CDR1 and CDR2 (germline): LNHDA, SQIVND (reference sequence). V lost 10 bases to trimming and J lost 1 base, with 15 bases between them. What was sequenced was PBMCs or T cells enriched from blood (not recorded which). The genes are TRBV19 and TRBJ2-3; D perhaps matches TRBD2 (5 bases). This TCR was recovered from a woman aged 55-75 years who had recovered from COVID-19. As DNA, the CDR3 is TGTGCCACCTCGCGTTGGACTGGCACAGATACGCAGTATTTT. This sequence encodes CATSRWTGTDTQYF.